The subject of this entry is one TCR beta chain. This clone showed up just a few times. The clone's antigen remains unknown. The sample holds no much larger clone one base away, and base qualities are not on file. The cohort comprised 710 or so healthy bone marrow donors. All cohort members were sampled while nominally healthy, although unrecorded immune exposures were likely present. The donor was CMV seronegative and belonged to the group of several hundred seronegative cohort members. A peripheral blood sample was provided by each donor, and peripheral blood mononuclear cells were used for TCR beta sequencing. Genomic DNA was extracted from the blood cell samples with the Qiagen DNeasy Blood Extraction Kit. Clipping removes 7 bases from V and 4 bases from J, with 7 as the unmatched junction base count. Inclusive of the bounding cysteine and phenylalanine, the CDR3 is 14 residues long. Only the CDR3 part of the read is kept: 42 bases, read in frame from the first base.

Libraries were made using the immunoSEQ multiplex PCR assay. For the multiplex PCR, a mixture combining 60 forward primers for TCR Vbeta segments and 13 reverse primers for TCR Jbeta segments was used. Amplification of the CDR3 region of rearranged TCR beta genes was performed with a multiplex PCR assay on genomic DNA. Amplified TCR beta libraries were sequenced as 87-base-pair reads on the Illumina HiSeq System. The original methods were these. Across the 670 or so repertoires, a later analysis counted about 81 million unique TCR beta chains, some 11 million of which were shared by at least two donors. A nearest-neighbor algorithm error-corrected the raw reads and collapsed the reads into unique sequences, merging closely related sequences to remove PCR and sequencing errors. CDR3 sequences were aligned to IMGT reference sequences to assign V, D and J gene segments. For a sequence to be retained, a match of at least six nucleotides was required to both a V gene segment and a J gene segment. Rearrangements were called productive when the CDR3 lacked stop codons and stayed in frame with V and J; all others were non-productive. Following IMGT convention, CDR3 was defined as the stretch from the second conserved V-encoded cysteine to the conserved J-encoded phenylalanine. Sequences without an unambiguous match to a single V gene segment were excluded from the earlier analysis of about 640 of the donors. In an earlier analysis of about 590 of the donors, a V segment was called functional when productive rearrangements were above 56.7%, and segregating when the standard deviation between donors exceeded 5%. A statistical classification framework was developed to diagnose cytomegalovirus status using the catalog of TCR beta chain sequences. V and J gene assignment, in a later analysis, came from comparing TCR nucleotide sequences with IMGT/GENE-DB human TR gene sequences. A later analysis assigned CDR3 sequences and most-parsimonious VDJ recombination scenarios with the TCRdist pipeline. In a later analysis, each TCR beta chain was defined by its CDR3 amino acid sequence together with its V-gene family, and reads without a unique V-gene family were excluded. A later analysis removed nearly 600 highly shared, low-generation-probability nucleotide sequences to deal with suspected cross-contamination and a sequencing artifact. In a later analysis, a clonal expansion index for each public chain was calculated from normalized within-repertoire ranks of inferred template counts. In a later analysis, generation probabilities were computed with a VDJ recombination model fitted to out-of-frame rearrangements, and the resulting probabilities were checked against IGoR. In a later analysis, TCR-TCR, TCR-HLA and TCR-CMV co-occurrence was scored with hypergeometric tests, and a repertoire-size bias correction was applied to TCR pairs. To estimate false discovery rates, a later analysis permuted the HLA or CMV assignments 20 times. In a later analysis, co-occurring TCRs were grouped using DBSCAN, with TCRdist sequence similarity added in when clustering inside HLA-allele-positive subsets. For co-occurrence clustering, repertoires with fewer than 30,000 or more than 120,000 public chains were excluded, along with a handful of repertoires with anomalous nucleotide sharing. Not all clones reach the TCRdb copy of this immuneACCESS table, which keeps in-frame sequences only. Checked studies attribute under half of the gap to unresolved V genes and leave the rest unexplained. The V and J calls and clone size come from that table; D and trimming were worked out from the DNA. Here the sample has roughly 130,000 clones; 6.5% to 9.5% occur a single time. The ten largest clones add up to 5.5% of the sample.

This entry belongs to a study of cytomegalovirus exposure and HLA in healthy donors (dated by TCRdb to about 2017). A note on the overall study: An earlier analysis of several hundred of the donors reported around 280 Gb of sequence data and some 110 million unique TCR beta sequences obtained from roughly 180 million T cells. Every discovery cohort repertoire had been produced on one sequencing platform. Genome-wide SNP genotypes for about three fifths of the 666 donors were used in a later genetic analysis, which treated that subset as a discovery cohort. The study profiled the T cell repertoires of 500 to 800 subjects by immunosequencing and related them to cytomegalovirus serostatus. The genetic ancestry cluster associated with self-reported Caucasian donors included over 65% of the approximately 430 genotyped donors. Because of strong linkage in the cohort, roughly 5 DR-DQ haplotypes were treated as single units for association and clustering. In a later analysis, previously published TCR beta repertoires from more than 500 donors were re-analyzed and high-resolution HLA genotyping was added so that TCR occurrence patterns could be studied. The study aimed to test whether cataloging public T cell receptors could reveal signatures of past pathogen exposure. Both class I and class II loci were covered by HLA typing, at four-digit resolution. In addition to the first cohort of 666 subjects, a separate validation cohort of 120 different subjects was used. To predict cytomegalovirus infection status, the study brought together high-throughput TCR immunosequencing, statistical association of individual TCRs with disease status, and machine learning. An earlier analysis of approximately 640 of the donors applied high-throughput TCR beta sequencing to assess whether each TCR beta V gene segment acted as functional or pseudogenic. Rather than drawing on any new phenotypic data, the later analysis identified candidate immune exposures from TCR beta sequences and the way those sequences occurred across donors. Donor age, sex, ethnicity and CMV serostatus were collected together with the repertoire data. An early release that covered about 600 HLA-typed donors contained about 300 gigabases of sequencing data and 85 million to 100 million unique TCR sequences. Among some 400 genotyped donors of the cohort, an average of roughly 240,000 unique TCR beta nucleotide sequences were sequenced per donor, 15% to 20% of them non-productive. The number of typed donors differed by locus: about 620-630 for A, B, C, DRB1 and DQB1; 522 for DQA1; some 610 for DPA1; and about 470 for DPB1. What the work shows at the level of the full study, not this receptor alone: A further reported finding was that TCR beta sequences accurately predicted the HLA-A and HLA-B alleles for most subjects in the first cohort. In a later genetic analysis, a missense DCLRE1C variant was associated with V-gene and J-gene trimming of TCR beta chains, and the association was replicated in an independent cohort. Immune exposure information for the cohort was limited to CMV serostatus. A later genetic analysis reported fewer N-insertions in productive TCRs among donors in an Asian-associated ancestry cluster than the approximately 670-donor mean. The authors suggested that the approach could potentially be extended to other disease states and immunological phenotypes. While some public TCRs were present in many individuals, most TCR sequences turned up only very rarely across donors. The sequencing pipeline was judged likely to have produced a cluster of highly shared sequence variants as a technical artifact. In an earlier analysis of more than 500 of the donors, most TCR beta V segments appeared in productive rearrangements about 87% or about 30% of the time, broadly matching IMGT annotations. Three of the identified cytomegalovirus-associated TCR beta chains were confirmed in vitro to be specific for cytomegalovirus antigens. Because counts were too low, 15 to 20 rarely observed V segments, including chromosome 9 orphons, were excluded from the earlier analysis of fewer than 650 of the donors. According to a later analysis, TCR association rates differed among HLA loci, with DRB1 alleles showing the most associated TCRs and HLA-C alleles showing the fewest. Compared with equally common non-associated chains, HLA-associated TCR beta chains in a later analysis were more clonally expanded and had lower generation probabilities. Presence/absence analyses assumed roughly uniform sequencing depth across donors, an assumption that may not hold. The classifier was reported to diagnose cytomegalovirus status with high specificity and sensitivity in both the original cohort and the validation cohort. Specific HLA alleles were associated with about 17,000 TCR beta sequences at a false discovery rate of 0.05 in a later analysis. Some IMGT-functional V segments, including TRBV6-2 and TRBV6-3, could not be told apart with the 87-base-pair reads, so those segments were excluded. Correlated functional status among segregating V segments might reflect linkage disequilibrium, but an unknown experimental factor could not be ruled out. The study gave a list of some 150 TCR beta chains associated with cytomegalovirus. Because HLA typing was unavailable for some donors at each locus, only the typed subset was used in association tests. Assigning TCR associations to individual alleles was difficult when HLA alleles, especially DR and DQ, strongly co-occurred. Only TCR beta chains were sequenced in this cohort, and the absence of alpha or paired-chain data limited detectable features. Most CMV-associated TCR beta chains appeared to be HLA-restricted in a later analysis, and the HLA associations seemed to be driven largely by CMV exposure. Several of the top co-occurrence clusters appeared to be linked to parvovirus B19, influenza, CMV and Epstein-Barr virus, according to a later analysis.

The sequencing sample was made of PBMCs. The receptor was derived from a man aged 35-49 years in good health and CMV-seronegative. The rearranged chain carries TRBV6-7 and TRBJ2-5, with 9 bases matching TRBD2. TRBV6-7 is sorted into the ORF group, with uncertain function. CDR3 loop: CASNHSGGRETQYF. The bases read TGTGCCAGCAACCATAGCGGGGGTCGAGAGACCCAGTACTTC.